In this sample, the clone carrying this T cell receptor (beta chain) turned up many times. Its antigen is currently unknown. Investigators amplified TCR beta CDR3 regions from RNA transcripts. RT-PCR in the first round used HTBI primers; a second-round multiplex PCR followed. From the multiplex PCR reads, TCRdb called clonotypes with MiXCR, one entry per CDR3 protein. The sample comprises 350,000 to 400,000 distinct CDR3 sequences, roughly 18% of which are singletons, and around 1.4% rests with the top ten. J lost 2 bases, V lost 6 bases, and 4 bases had no gene match. CDR1 and CDR2 (germline): SGHAT, FQNNGV. This CDR3 is built from 14 residues. These data come from a study of Graves' ophthalmopathy and Graves' hyperthyroidism. Study-level points and caveats: Most thyroid clonotypes with frequency above 0.001 were detected in blood too.

Sequenced input: peripheral blood. V gene TRBV11-2 combines with J gene TRBJ2-5, with 9 nucleotides matching TRBD2. This TCR came from a woman in her late teens or twenties with Graves' ophthalmopathy. DNA of the CDR3: TGTGCCAGCAGACTTCTAGCGGGGCAAGAGACCCAGTACTTC. This codes for CASRLLAGQETQYF.